This T cell receptor (beta chain) appears in the sequencing data of a study of T cells after yellow fever vaccination. TCRdb reprocessed the 5' RACE reads via MiXCR and lists one record per CDR3 protein. The sample has 350,000 or so distinct CDR3 sequences, 7% to 9% seen once. V lost 7 bases and J lost 6; bases outside the gene matches: 11. The CDR3 spans 14 residues. The germline V gene encodes CDR1 SGHRS and CDR2 YFSETQ. This clonotype has only a few counts. The gene calls are TRBV5-1 and TRBJ1-2, with TRBD1 matching 8 bases. This receptor was identified in a man younger than 30 who received the YFV17D yellow fever vaccine. This sample comprised PBMCs, obtained approximately 47 days after the first yellow fever vaccination. The CDR3 reads CASRDRSGRDGYTF. CDR3 nucleotides: TGCGCCAGCCGGGACAGGTCAGGCCGGGATGGCTACACCTTC.